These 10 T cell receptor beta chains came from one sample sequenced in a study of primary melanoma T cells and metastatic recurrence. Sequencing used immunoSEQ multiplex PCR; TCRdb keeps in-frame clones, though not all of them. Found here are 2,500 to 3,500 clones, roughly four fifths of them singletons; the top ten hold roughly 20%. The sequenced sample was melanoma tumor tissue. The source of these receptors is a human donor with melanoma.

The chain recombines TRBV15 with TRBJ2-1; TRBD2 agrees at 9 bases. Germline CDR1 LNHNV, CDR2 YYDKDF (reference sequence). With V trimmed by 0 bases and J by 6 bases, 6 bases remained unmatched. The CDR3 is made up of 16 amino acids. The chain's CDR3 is CATSRDPGGRANEQFF. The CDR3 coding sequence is TGTGCCACCAGCAGAGATCCGGGCGGGAGGGCCAATGAGCAGTTCTTC.

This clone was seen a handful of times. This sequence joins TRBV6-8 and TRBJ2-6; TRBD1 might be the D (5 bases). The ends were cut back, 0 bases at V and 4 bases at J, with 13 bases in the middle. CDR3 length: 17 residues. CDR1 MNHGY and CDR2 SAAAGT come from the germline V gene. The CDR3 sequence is CASSYSQGMGGANVLTF. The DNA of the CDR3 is TGTGCCAGCAGTTACTCTCAGGGTATGGGAGGGGCCAACGTCCTGACTTTC.

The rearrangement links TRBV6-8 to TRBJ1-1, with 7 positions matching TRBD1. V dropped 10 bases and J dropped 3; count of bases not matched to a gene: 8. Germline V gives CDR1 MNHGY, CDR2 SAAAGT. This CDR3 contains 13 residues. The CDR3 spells CAITKTGDTEAFF. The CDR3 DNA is TGTGCCATCACTAAAACAGGGGACACTGAAGCTTTCTTT.

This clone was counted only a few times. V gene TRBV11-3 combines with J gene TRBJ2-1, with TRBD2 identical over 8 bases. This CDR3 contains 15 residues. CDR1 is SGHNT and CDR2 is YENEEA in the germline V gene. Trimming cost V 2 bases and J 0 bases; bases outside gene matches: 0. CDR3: CASSLSGSSYNEQFF. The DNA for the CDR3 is TGTGCCAGCAGCTTAAGCGGGAGCTCCTACAATGAGCAGTTCTTC.

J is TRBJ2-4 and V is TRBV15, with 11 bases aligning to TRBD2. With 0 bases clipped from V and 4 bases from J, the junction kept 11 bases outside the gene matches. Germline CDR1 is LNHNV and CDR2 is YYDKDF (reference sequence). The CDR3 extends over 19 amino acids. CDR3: CATSRDQRLAGGQKNIQYF. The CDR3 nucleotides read TGTGCCACCAGCAGAGATCAGCGCCTAGCGGGAGGTCAGAAAAACATTCAGTACTTC.

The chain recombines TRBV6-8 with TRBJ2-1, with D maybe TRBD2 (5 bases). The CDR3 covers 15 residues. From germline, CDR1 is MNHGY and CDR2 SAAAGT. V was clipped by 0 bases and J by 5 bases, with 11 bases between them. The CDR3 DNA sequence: TGTGCCAGCAGTTACTCGGACGCTAGCCACAATGAGCAGTTCTTC. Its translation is CASSYSDASHNEQFF.

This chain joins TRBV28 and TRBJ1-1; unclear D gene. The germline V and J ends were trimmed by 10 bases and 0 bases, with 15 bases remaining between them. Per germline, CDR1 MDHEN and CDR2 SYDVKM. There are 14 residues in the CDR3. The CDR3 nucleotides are TGTGCCATCCTAACATCGGGGATGAACACTGAAGCTTTCTTT. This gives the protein CAILTSGMNTEAFF.

CDR3 coding DNA: TGTGCCATACACCCCGGTAGCGGGTATTACAATGAGCAGTTCTTC. Its protein product is CAIHPGSGYYNEQFF. V and J are TRBV6-8 and TRBJ2-1, with 7 nucleotides matching TRBD2. V shed 10 bases, J shed 4 bases, and the junction held 13 bases outside the gene matches. This CDR3 is 15 amino acids long. The germline V gene has CDR1 MNHGY and CDR2 SAAAGT.

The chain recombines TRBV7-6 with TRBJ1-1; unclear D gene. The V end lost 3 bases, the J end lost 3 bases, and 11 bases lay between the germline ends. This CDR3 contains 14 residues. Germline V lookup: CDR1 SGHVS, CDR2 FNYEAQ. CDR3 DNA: TGTGCCAGCAGCTTCGGGATCGGGGACACTGAAGCTTTCTTT. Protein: CASSFGIGDTEAFF.

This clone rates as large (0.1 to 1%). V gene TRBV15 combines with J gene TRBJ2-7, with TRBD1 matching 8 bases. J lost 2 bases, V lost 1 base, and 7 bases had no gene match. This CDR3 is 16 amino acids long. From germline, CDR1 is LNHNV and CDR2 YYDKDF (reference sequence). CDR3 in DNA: TGTGCCACCAGCAGAGGGAAGAGGGACAGGACCTACGAGCAGTACTTC. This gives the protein CATSRGKRDRTYEQYF. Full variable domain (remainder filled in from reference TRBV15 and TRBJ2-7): DAMVIQNPRYQVTQFGKPVTLSCSQTLNHNVMYWYQQKSSQAPKLLFHYYDKDFNNEADTPDNFQSRRPNTSFCFLDIRSPGLGDTAMYLCATSRGKRDRTYEQYFGPGTRLTVT.